This T cell receptor (beta chain) was recovered during a study of T cell responses to AZD1222 COVID-19 vaccine. General study findings and limits: Females outnumbered males among donors, who were mostly white British; clonal diversity was possibly underestimated. Repertoire sampling occurred only after the peak T cell response.

V shed 6 bases and J shed 0 bases, with 12 bases lying between them. This CDR3 is built from 15 residues. Germline CDR1 reads MNHEY; CDR2 reads SVGAGI. Profiling relied on immunoSEQ multiplex PCR, and the TCRdb table lists in-frame clones only, not all of them. In the table there are more than 95,000 clones, around 85% of which are singletons. Note on this clone: Its antigen is as yet unknown.

J is TRBJ2-1 and V is TRBV6-5; tentatively, D is TRBD2 (6 bases). The TCR originated in an adult in good health. The specimen was peripheral blood, collected on day 0 of MenACWY control vaccination. CDR3 sequence reads: CASRLGLSSYNEQFF. CDR3 DNA sequence: TGTGCCAGCAGACTGGGACTGAGCTCCTACAATGAGCAGTTCTTC.